These 22 T cell receptor beta chains were sequenced from one sample in a study of blood T cell repertoires in COVID-19. TCRdb's table, derived via immunoSEQ multiplex PCR, lists solely in-frame clones and lacks some. The sample lists more than 110,000 clones, roughly four fifths seen once, with about 12% in the top ten. The sample consisted of peripheral blood. The receptors derive from an older man with acute or convalescent COVID-19.

This clone occurred a few times. The chain links TRBV28 to TRBJ1-2, with TRBD1 matching over 8 bases. Germline CDR1 and CDR2: MDHEN and SYDVKM. V shed 6 bases, J shed 4 bases, and the junction held 10 bases outside the gene matches. This CDR3 has 15 residues. The CDR3 loop reads CASRPTGGRGYGYTF. Written as DNA, the CDR3 is TGTGCCAGCAGACCCACAGGGGGAAGGGGCTATGGCTACACCTTC.

The chain couples TRBV3-1 (or the pseudogene TRBV3-2) to TRBJ2-3, with a possible D match to TRBD2 (5 bases). The CDR3 sequence is 16 residues long. Between the trimmed V and J ends, which lost 4 bases and 0 bases, there was a span of 14 bases. From germline, CDR1 is LGHDT and CDR2 YNNKEL (reference sequence). CDR3 loop: CASSRTRPTSTDTQYF. The CDR3 nucleotides read TGTGCCAGCAGCCGAACTAGGCCCACTAGCACAGATACGCAGTATTTT.

The chain carries TRBV3-1 (or the pseudogene TRBV3-2) and TRBJ1-2, with TRBD1 identical over 8 bases. The J segment lost 8 bases and the V segment lost 5 bases, leaving 7 bases of the junction unmatched. The germline V gene has CDR1 LGHDT and CDR2 YNNKEL (reference sequence). This CDR3 contains 13 residues. The CDR3 sequence: CASSATGDQGYTF. The CDR3 nucleotides read TGTGCCAGCAGCGCGACAGGGGATCAGGGCTACACCTTC.

J is TRBJ2-5 and V is TRBV7-2; the D gene is possibly TRBD2 (6 bases). The CDR3 has 14 residues. V was clipped by 4 bases and J by 4 bases, with 13 bases between them. Germline CDR1 SGHTA, CDR2 FQGNSA. The CDR3: CASSSLASLETQYF. CDR3 DNA: TGTGCCAGCAGCTCTCTAGCGTCACTAGAGACCCAGTACTTC.

CDR3 sequence (DNA): TGTGCCACCAGTGATTTTGGCGGACAAGGAGAGACCCAGTACTTC. Amino acid sequence: CATSDFGGQGETQYF. This rearrangement joins TRBV24-1 to TRBJ2-5; weak D call: TRBD1 (5 bases). The CDR3 runs 15 residues. Per germline, CDR1 KGHDR and CDR2 SFDVKD. Trimming took off 1 base at V and 4 bases at J, with 12 bases between the two ends.

This clone was found once. The chain links TRBV24-1 to TRBJ2-1, with 14 nucleotides matching TRBD2. The CDR3 extends over 14 amino acids. CDR1 and CDR2 (germline): KGHDR, SFDVKD. The V and J ends lost 9 bases and 10 bases, in that order; junction bases with no gene match: 7. The CDR3 here is CATGGTSGGYEQFF. CDR3 coding DNA: TGTGCCACCGGCGGGACTAGCGGGGGATACGAGCAGTTCTTC.

This clone appeared a single time. The genes are TRBV6-5 and TRBJ2-7, with 9 bases that match TRBD1. The V and J ends lost 2 bases and 4 bases, in that order; junction bases with no gene match: 3. CDR1 is MNHEY, CDR2 SVGAGI, per germline. This CDR3 has 14 amino acids. This chain's CDR3 is CASSYGTGTYEQYF. The CDR3 DNA follows: TGTGCCAGCAGTTACGGGACAGGGACTTACGAGCAGTACTTC.

The rearrangement uses TRBV12-3 or TRBV12-4 and TRBJ2-7; no clear D. There are 11 residues in the CDR3. Trimming left V 4 bases short and J 7 bases short, with 8 bases between. CDR3 amino acids: CASSSRWEQYF. The DNA for the CDR3 is TGTGCCAGCAGTTCGCGGTGGGAGCAGTACTTC.

This clone was seen just once. Here the CDR3 DNA reads TGTGCCAGCAGCCGCGAGGAAGAAAAACTGTTTTTT. Translated: CASSREEEKLFF. The chain recombines TRBV7-9 with TRBJ1-4; D not resolved. The germline gives CDR1 SEHNR, CDR2 FQNEAQ (reference sequence). CDR3 length equals 12 residues. The V end was cut by 5 bases, the J end by 8 bases, with 9 bases between.

V gene TRBV18 combines with J gene TRBJ1-3; 7 nucleotides align to TRBD1. This CDR3 comprises 16 residues. Per germline, CDR1 KGHSH and CDR2 LQKENI. Unmatched junction bases numbered 7, after V lost 0 bases and J lost 5 bases. This CDR3 reads CASSPPRTGVRNTIYF. The CDR3 bases are TGTGCCAGCTCACCACCTAGGACAGGAGTACGAAACACCATATATTTT.

This sequence joins TRBV18 and TRBJ1-2; TRBD1 agrees at 7 bases. J lost 0 bases, V lost 3 bases, and 4 bases had no gene match. Germline CDR1 KGHSH, CDR2 LQKENI. This CDR3 comprises 15 residues. The CDR3 DNA reads TGTGCCAGCTCACCGGGACAGCAAGCTAACTATGGCTACACCTTC. As protein: CASSPGQQANYGYTF.

V usage is TRBV19 and J usage is TRBJ2-1; possible D gene TRBD2, 5 bases. The germline gives CDR1 LNHDA, CDR2 SQIVND (reference sequence). The length of the CDR3 is 11 residues. Trimming pared 5 bases from V and 8 bases from J, leaving 7 bases between. In DNA form, the CDR3 reads TGTGCCAGTAGTGAGGGATATGAGCAGTTCTTC. Translated: CASSEGYEQFF.

This clone was seen just once. The chain couples TRBV6-4 to TRBJ2-5; D is uncertain. Trimming removed 2 bases at V and 5 bases at J, with 6 bases between. CDR3 length: 12 amino acids. The germline V gene encodes CDR1 MRHNA and CDR2 SNTAGT. In DNA, the CDR3 is TGTGCCAGCAGTGACGGTGGCGAGACCCAGTACTTC. This translates into CASSDGGETQYF.

The chain carries TRBV9 and TRBJ1-5; 7 nucleotides match TRBD1. This CDR3 is built from 15 residues. Per the germline V gene, CDR1 is SGDLS and CDR2 is YYNGEE. Trimming at V came to 10 bases and at J to 6 bases, leaving 16 bases not matched to a gene. The CDR3 DNA reads TGTGCCCGCCAATCTCCGGACAGGCCCTGTCAGCCCCAGCATTTT. Its protein is CARQSPDRPCQPQHF.

V usage is TRBV18 and J usage is TRBJ2-1, with D perhaps matching TRBD1 (5 bases). V lost 5 bases, J lost 5 bases, and 16 bases lay in between. This CDR3 is built from 15 residues. CDR1 KGHSH and CDR2 LQKENI come from the germline V gene. CDR3 amino acids: CASSATIGANNEQFF. Here the CDR3 DNA reads TGTGCCAGCTCAGCTACTATTGGGGCCAACAATGAGCAGTTCTTC.

The CDR3: CASSLGSTSRGGGELFF. The CDR3 nucleotides are TGCGCCAGCAGCCTTGGAAGTACCTCTAGAGGGGGCGGGGAGCTGTTTTTT. This chain joins TRBV5-1 and TRBJ2-2; D is perhaps TRBD1 (6 bases). Germline V gene data show CDR1 as SGHRS and CDR2 as YFSETQ. This CDR3 has 17 amino acids. Deletions cut 4 bases from V and 7 bases from J, with 23 bases between.

The chain links TRBV9 to TRBJ2-3; 8 bases match TRBD1. The V gene's germline CDR1 is SGDLS and CDR2 YYNGEE. V shed 2 bases and J 2 bases; nucleotides not matched to a gene: 4. The CDR3 contains 15 residues. The CDR3 region has the DNA TGTGCCAGCAGCGTCAGGGGGCATTTCACAGATACGCAGTATTTT. Residues: CASSVRGHFTDTQYF.

The rearrangement joins TRBV19 to TRBJ2-1, with D perhaps TRBD1 (5 bases). V was shortened by 1 base and J by 8 bases, with 6 bases between the two germline ends. The length of the CDR3 is 12 residues. Germline CDR1 LNHDA, CDR2 SQIVND (reference sequence). CDR3 nucleotide sequence: TGTGCCAGTAGTATAGGGGGCTATGAGCAGTTCTTC. Protein product: CASSIGGYEQFF.

The chain uses TRBV7-6 and TRBJ1-5; no firm D call. Trimming took off 1 base at V and 5 bases at J, with 6 bases between the two ends. From germline, CDR1 is SGHVS and CDR2 FNYEAQ. The CDR3 covers 13 residues. CDR3 amino acids: CASSLGADQPQHF. The DNA for the CDR3 is TGTGCCAGCAGCTTAGGGGCCGATCAGCCCCAGCATTTT.

The V and J genes are TRBV15 and TRBJ1-3; possibly TRBD1 for D (6 bases). Trimming stripped 0 bases from V and 8 bases from J, with 17 bases between. The CDR3 spans 16 residues. CDR1 is LNHNV, CDR2 YYDKDF, per germline (reference sequence). As DNA, the CDR3 is TGTGCCACCAGCAGAGATCCCGGACAGAAGATGCACACCATATATTTT. This gives the protein CATSRDPGQKMHTIYF.

Comment on this clone: This sample also contains other DNA sequences that code for the same CDR3. The chain combines TRBV7-9 with TRBJ1-2; 7 bases fit TRBD1. V lost 5 bases to trimming and J lost 6 bases; unmatched junction nucleotides: 3. This CDR3 spans 12 amino acids. CDR1 and CDR2 (germline): SEHNR, FQNEAQ (reference sequence). The chain's CDR3 is CASSPGTDGYTF. The CDR3 DNA is TGTGCCAGCAGCCCCGGGACAGATGGCTACACCTTC.

This chain uses TRBV3-1 (or the pseudogene TRBV3-2) with TRBJ2-7; tentative D call: TRBD1 (6 bases). The V and J ends lost 4 bases and 5 bases respectively, with 9 bases between them. Germline V gene lookup returns CDR1 LGHDT and CDR2 YNNKEL (reference sequence). This CDR3 is built from 12 residues. CDR3 residues: CASSLGHHEQYF. CDR3 sequence (DNA): TGTGCCAGCAGCCTGGGACACCACGAGCAGTACTTC.